Below, one T cell receptor beta chain is given with its context. What it binds is unknown. The CDR3 is 13 residues long. The data are from a study of CXCR3-negative and CXCR3-positive naive CD8 T cells. Regarding the study as a whole: The study found CXCR3 expression partially decreased after cryopreservation and ran most assays on fresh PBMCs.

The authors prepared UMI-labeled TRB cDNA libraries by 5' RACE. Each CDR3 protein gets one entry in TCRdb, which reprocessed the 5' RACE reads and gives no DNA. The sample yields tens of thousands of distinct CDR3 sequences, of which the top ten take up approximately 1.9%. Naive CD8+ T cells were CD45RO-CCR7+CD27+CD95-. Sequencing used naive CXCR3- CD8+ T cells from blood. Subset here: CD45RO-CCR7+CD27+CD95- naive CD8+ T cells lacking CXCR3 (TNR3-). This rearrangement joins TRBV12-3 or TRBV12-4 to TRBJ2-2. This clonotype was sampled from a human donor in good health. Some clones in this sample may be carry-over from other donors' samples. CDR3 amino acids: CASSYTSTGELFF.